This T cell receptor beta chain was identified during a study of cytomegalovirus exposure and HLA in healthy donors. Study-level points and caveats: Associated with cytomegalovirus, according to the listing, were approximately 160 TCR beta chains.

The PCR had 60 Vbeta and 13 Jbeta primers. In the authors' methods: Around 83 million unique TCR beta chains, roughly 12 million shared, were counted in a later analysis. Sequencing was performed with immunoSEQ multiplex PCR; in TCRdb, only in-frame clones are kept and a portion is missing. V, J and clone size reflect that table, while D and trimming were determined from the DNA. This table has over 150,000 clones, less than 85% appearing once. About this clone: Its target is unknown.

V lost 2 bases and J lost 9; bases outside the gene matches: 11. From germline, CDR1 is SGDLS and CDR2 YYNGEE. The CDR3 is 16 amino acids. V usage is TRBV9 and J usage is TRBJ2-1, with TRBD1 matching over 10 bases. This receptor was identified in a boy aged 5-17 years in good health and CMV-seronegative. Material: PBMCs. The chain's CDR3 is CASSVLPGQGSGEQFF. The CDR3 bases are TGTGCCAGCAGCGTCCTCCCGGGACAGGGGTCGGGTGAGCAGTTCTTC.